These 24 T cell receptor beta chains share one sample of origin, sequenced in a study of blood T cell repertoires in COVID-19. Using immunoSEQ multiplex PCR, the repertoire was profiled, and TCRdb retains in-frame clones only, with some absent. The repertoire holds about 380,000 clones, with 88% as singletons. The specimen was PBMCs or T cells enriched from blood (not recorded which). The source of these receptors is a young woman who had recovered from COVID-19.

The CDR3 spells CASSLSPGAYGYTF. The CDR3 region has the DNA TGTGCCAGCAGTTTATCACCAGGGGCCTATGGCTACACCTTC. The chain couples TRBV28 to TRBJ1-2; D is perhaps TRBD1 (6 bases). From germline, CDR1 is MDHEN and CDR2 SYDVKM. The CDR3 spans 14 residues. The ends were cut back, 1 base at V and 4 bases at J, with 10 bases in the middle.

This clone came up once. The CDR3 DNA reads as TGTGCCAGCAGTTTTCGAGGGCTCGATGGCTACACCTTC. Amino acid sequence: CASSFRGLDGYTF. The gene calls are TRBV27 and TRBJ1-2; no definite D call. Trimming took off 3 bases at V and 6 bases at J, with 11 bases between the two ends. Germline-derived CDR1 and CDR2 are MNHEY and SMNVEV (reference sequence). The CDR3 is made up of 13 amino acids.

This clone was detected a few times. This rearrangement joins TRBV27 to TRBJ1-1, with TRBD1 matching 7 bases. CDR1 is MNHEY and CDR2 is SMNVEV in the germline V gene (reference sequence). The CDR3 length is 15 residues. The ends lost 5 bases at V and 1 base at J; junction bases unmatched: 7. The CDR3 DNA follows: TGTGCCAGCAGTCGAGACAGGGTAGGGAACACTGAAGCTTTCTTT. Translating it yields CASSRDRVGNTEAFF.

J is TRBJ1-2 and V is TRBV5-8; the match to TRBD1 covers 9 bases. J gave up 4 bases and V 1 base, and 11 bases lay outside the gene matches. The CDR3 length is 17 residues. Germline V gene lookup returns CDR1 SGHTS and CDR2 YDEGEE. As DNA, the CDR3 is TGTGCCAGCAGCTTGAGGGACAGGGTAACCACTGGCTATGGCTACACCTTC. Translation: CASSLRDRVTTGYGYTF. Filled out from reference TRBV5-8 and TRBJ1-2, the complete variable domain reads EAGVTQSPTHLIKTRGQQATLRCSPISGHTSVYWYQQALGLGLQFLLWYDEGEERNRGNFPPRFSGRQFPNYSSELNVNALELEDSALYLCASSLRDRVTTGYGYTFGSGTRLTVV.

The chain links TRBV7-6 to TRBJ1-1, with D possibly being TRBD1 (5 bases). V was cut by 4 bases and J by 0 bases, with 12 bases left in between. This CDR3 region has 15 residues. Germline CDR1 SGHVS, CDR2 FNYEAQ. CDR3 protein: CASSSQEGMNTEAFF. The CDR3 DNA reads as TGTGCCAGCAGCTCGCAGGAGGGGATGAACACTGAAGCTTTCTTT.

This chain connects TRBV7-2 to TRBJ1-1; D is undetermined. This CDR3 contains 13 residues. The germline V and J ends were trimmed by 4 bases and 0 bases, with 6 bases remaining between them. Germline-derived CDR1 and CDR2 are SGHTA and FQGNSA. CDR3 amino acids: CASSSVVNTEAFF. The CDR3 DNA reads as TGTGCCAGCAGCTCGGTGGTGAACACTGAAGCTTTCTTT.

This chain connects TRBV5-1 to TRBJ2-2; 8 bases match TRBD1. This CDR3 contains 16 residues. Germline V gene sequence: CDR1 SGHRS, CDR2 YFSETQ. The V and J ends lost 4 bases and 6 bases, in that order; junction bases with no gene match: 11. For the CDR3, the DNA is TGCGCCAGCAGCCGGACAGCTGGACAGGGACCCGGGGAGCTGTTTTTT. Amino acid sequence: CASSRTAGQGPGELFF.

The J gene is TRBJ2-5, the V gene TRBV4-1; 9 bases agree with TRBD2. Germline V gives CDR1 MGHRA, CDR2 YSYEKL. Trimming took 1 base from V and 5 from J; bases not matched to a gene: 8. The CDR3 runs 16 residues. The CDR3 nucleotides are TGCGCCAGCAGCCAAGCTGGCGGGGGGGTCAGCGAGACCCAGTACTTC. Its translation is CASSQAGGGVSETQYF.

The rearrangement joins TRBV6-2 or TRBV6-3 to TRBJ1-1; 10 positions match TRBD1. Per the germline V gene, CDR1 is MNHEY and CDR2 is SVGEGT. The ends lost 2 bases at V and 5 bases at J; junction bases unmatched: 2. CDR3 length equals 14 residues. The CDR3 DNA reads as TGTGCCAGCAGTTACGGGACAGGGGTTACTGAAGCTTTCTTT. Protein product: CASSYGTGVTEAFF.

The chain employs TRBV6-5 and TRBJ2-1; 7 nucleotides agree with TRBD1. Germline-derived CDR1 and CDR2 are MNHEY and SVGAGI. Unmatched junction bases numbered 14, after V lost 7 bases and J lost 8 bases. The CDR3 loop spans 15 amino acids. As DNA, the CDR3 is TGTGCCAGCACCTCAGACAGGGTAGGTAGGGATGAGCAGTTCTTC. Translation: CASTSDRVGRDEQFF.

The chain combines TRBV20-1 with TRBJ2-4; D possibly corresponds to TRBD2 (5 bases). Trimming shortened V by 3 bases and J by 0 bases, and 12 bases separated the two germline ends. The CDR3 is made up of 15 amino acids. Germline CDR1 reads DFQATT; CDR2 reads SNEGSKA (reference sequence). The CDR3 nucleotides read TGCAGTGCTAGTAGGGAGACTCTAGCCAAAAACATTCAGTACTTC. This sequence encodes CSASRETLAKNIQYF.

This chain connects TRBV9 to TRBJ2-1; D is ambiguous. CDR1 SGDLS and CDR2 YYNGEE come from the germline V gene. Trimming pared 0 bases from V and 12 bases from J, leaving 13 bases between. This CDR3 has 13 amino acids. CDR3 coding DNA: TGTGCCAGCAGCGTAGGAGAGCCATCGGGGCAGTTCTTC. It specifies CASSVGEPSGQFF.

The V and J genes are TRBV2 and TRBJ1-2; a possible D gene is TRBD1 (6 bases). This CDR3 contains 14 residues. Germline lookup yields CDR1 SNHLY and CDR2 FYNNEI. Trimming left V 4 bases short and J 8 bases short, with 17 bases between. CDR3 in DNA: TGTGCCAGCAGTGGGTTGTGGGGGCGGTTGGGCTACACCTTC. Its protein product is CASSGLWGRLGYTF.

The chain uses TRBV5-1 and TRBJ1-2; no firm D call. Germline V lookup: CDR1 SGHRS, CDR2 YFSETQ. V was pared by 0 bases and J by 4 bases, with 13 bases between. The CDR3 has 15 amino acids. CDR3 sequence: CASSLAEGLGYGYTF. DNA of the CDR3: TGCGCCAGCAGCTTGGCCGAGGGCCTCGGCTATGGCTACACCTTC.

CDR3 sequence reads: CASSQDRGVYGYTF. CDR3 coding DNA: TGCGCCAGCAGCCAAGACAGGGGTGTCTATGGCTACACCTTC. The chain links TRBV4-1 to TRBJ1-2, with D perhaps TRBD1 (6 bases). CDR1 is MGHRA, CDR2 YSYEKL, per germline. V lost 0 bases and J 4 bases, leaving 9 bases between the germline ends. The CDR3 has 14 amino acids.

Comments on this clone: At one end the junction does not follow the germline gene, possibly because of a read error. This chain joins TRBV11-3 and TRBJ2-1, with a weak D call TRBD2 (7 bases). There are 15 residues in the CDR3. Germline CDR1 reads SGHNT; CDR2 reads YENEEA. This chain's CDR3 is CATSFRGGDNNEQFF. The CDR3 DNA reads as TGTGCCACCAGCTTTAGGGGGGGGGATAACAATGAGCAGTTCTTC.

This clone was recorded a few times. The genes are TRBV2 and TRBJ1-5; possible D gene TRBD1, 5 bases. V shed 9 bases and J shed 2 bases, with 11 bases lying between them. The CDR3 length is 13 residues. Germline values: CDR1 SNHLY, CDR2 FYNNEI. The CDR3 is CASRTGGNQPQHF. The CDR3 DNA follows: TGTGCCAGTAGGACGGGGGGCAATCAGCCCCAGCATTTT.

CDR3 sequence: CASSFNRAGELFF. CDR3 nucleotide sequence: TGTGCCAGCAGTTTCAACAGGGCCGGGGAGCTGTTTTTT. The rearrangement uses TRBV28 and TRBJ2-2, with a possible D match to TRBD1 (6 bases). This CDR3 is built from 13 residues. CDR1 is MDHEN, CDR2 SYDVKM, per germline. V was cut by 3 bases and J by 6 bases, with 8 bases left in between.

The chain joins TRBV6-2 or TRBV6-3 to TRBJ1-1, with D hard to call. V lost 5 bases, J lost 4 bases, and 14 bases lay in between. This CDR3 region has 14 residues. Germline-derived CDR1 and CDR2 are MNHEY and SVGEGT. The CDR3 DNA reads TGTGCCAGCAGTCAGTCGACACCCAGCACTGAAGCTTTCTTT. It encodes CASSQSTPSTEAFF.

The rearrangement joins TRBV15 to TRBJ1-4; 10 positions match TRBD1. This CDR3 is built from 16 residues. The junction had 7 bases not matched to a gene; V was cut back by 3 bases and J by 6 bases. Looked up from germline, CDR1 is LNHNV and CDR2 is YYDKDF (reference sequence). The chain's CDR3 is CATSRTRGQGYEKLFF. In DNA, the CDR3 is TGTGCCACCAGCAGGACCCGGGGACAGGGGTATGAAAAACTGTTTTTT.

The chain combines TRBV5-6 with TRBJ1-1; perhaps TRBD1 as D (5 bases). Germline loops: CDR1 SGHDT, CDR2 YYEEEE. V was cut by 0 bases and J by 10 bases, with 16 bases left in between. The CDR3 totals 14 residues. CDR3 in DNA: TGTGCCAGCAGCTTGGCCTGGGCAGGGTACGGAGCTTTCTTT. Its translation is CASSLAWAGYGAFF.

With respect to this clone: Other DNA variants within this sample encode the same CDR3. This chain joins TRBV27 and TRBJ1-5; D may be TRBD1 (6 bases). Per the germline V gene, CDR1 is MNHEY and CDR2 is SMNVEV (reference sequence). CDR3 length equals 14 residues. V shed 3 bases and J shed 3 bases, with 9 bases lying between them. CDR3 region: CASSFSGDNQPQHF. CDR3 nucleotide sequence: TGTGCCAGCAGTTTCTCAGGGGACAATCAGCCCCAGCATTTT.

The chain joins TRBV27 to TRBJ2-7, with D perhaps matching TRBD1 (6 bases). This CDR3 has 11 residues. The germline gives CDR1 MNHEY, CDR2 SMNVEV (reference sequence). The ends were cut back, 5 bases at V and 10 bases at J, with 12 bases in the middle. The CDR3 loop reads CASSDRQAQYF. CDR3 nucleotide sequence: TGTGCCAGCAGTGATAGACAGGCCCAGTACTTC.

The chain couples TRBV11-3 to TRBJ2-1, with 9 bases that match TRBD1. The germline V gene encodes CDR1 SGHNT and CDR2 YENEEA. The CDR3 is 15 residues long. V shed 6 bases and J 3 bases; nucleotides not matched to a gene: 6. CDR3 sequence: CASSSPGQGYNEQFF. The CDR3 DNA sequence: TGTGCCAGCAGTTCACCGGGACAGGGCTACAATGAGCAGTTCTTC.